This record covers a single T cell receptor beta chain. The junction departs from germline at one end; a sequencing error may be responsible. Germline lookup yields CDR1 SQVTM and CDR2 ANQGSEA. There are 13 residues in the CDR3. TCRdb reprocessed the PCR reads with MiXCR, giving one entry per CDR3 protein. The table includes approximately 84,000 distinct CDR3 sequences, about 54% detected once. The data belong to a study of CDR3 diversity in severe acne. The chain uses TRBV29-1 and TRBJ1-2; D gene unclear. Input material: blood. The receptor's source is a male donor in good health, without acne. The DNA for the CDR3 is TGCAGCGTTGAAATGAGTCCTAACTATAGCTACACCTTC. Translating it yields CSVEMSPNYSYTF.